The sequence of this TCR beta chain was determined in a study of graft-versus-host responses after intestinal transplantation. Study-wide points: Individuals who had graft-donor T cell macrochimerism had allografts that showed high graft-versus-host to host-versus-graft clonal ratios. The marrow of recipients harbored GvH clones, and ileum or blood showed some of them first.

Germline loops: CDR1 LGHNA, CDR2 YSLEER. This CDR3 spans 18 amino acids. Trimming took 0 bases from V and 7 from J, leaving 22 bases between them. A word on this clone: What it binds is not known.

Some clones are missing from TCRdb's copy, which holds only in-frame ones; the method was immunoSEQ multiplex PCR. The data show some 86,000 clones, with 88% seen just once and approximately 0.28% held by the top ten. The TCR originated in a human donor who was the organ donor for an intestinal transplant. Sequencing used unstimulated CD4+ T cells sorted from spleen or lymph node cells, obtained before transplant. The V call is TRBV4-3, the J call TRBJ1-5, with D hard to call. This chain's CDR3 is CASSQDFSRLSMFQPQHF. The CDR3 nucleotides read TGCGCCAGCAGCCAAGATTTTAGCCGCCTTTCAATGTTCCAGCCCCAGCATTTT.